The 18 T cell receptor beta chains in this list originate from one sample, sequenced in a study of blood T cell repertoires in COVID-19. Assay used: immunoSEQ multiplex PCR; TCRdb lists only in-frame clones, some missing. Here the sample spans 70,000 to 90,000 clones, 80% to 90% being singletons. Sample: peripheral blood. All receptors come from a man in his 60s with acute or convalescent COVID-19.

This clone was recorded once. The chain uses TRBV9 and TRBJ1-6; maybe TRBD1 (5 bases). Germline lookup yields CDR1 SGDLS and CDR2 YYNGEE. V was cut by 0 bases and J by 5 bases, with 9 bases left in between. The CDR3 sequence is 15 residues long. CDR3 sequence reads: CASSVAETDNSPLHF. CDR3 DNA: TGTGCCAGCAGCGTAGCAGAGACAGATAATTCACCCCTCCACTTT. Together with reference TRBV9 and TRBJ1-6, the CDR3 gives the full variable domain: DSGVTQTPKHLITATGQRVTLRCSPRSGDLSVYWYQQSLDQGLQFLIQYYNGEERAKGNILERFSAQQFPDLHSELNLSSLELGDSALYFCASSVAETDNSPLHFGNGTRLTVT.

This clone was seen once. V and J are TRBV2 and TRBJ2-7; 9 positions match TRBD1. The V gene's germline CDR1 is SNHLY and CDR2 FYNNEI. CDR3 size: 12 residues. With 6 bases clipped from V and 13 bases from J, the junction kept 10 bases outside the gene matches. CDR3 nucleotide sequence: TGTGCCAGCAGCCTGGTTGGGGGACAGGGATACTTC. Translation gives CASSLVGGQGYF. The variable domain in full, with the rest retrieved from reference TRBV2 and TRBJ2-7, is EPEVTQTPSHQVTQMGQEVILRCVPISNHLYFYWYRQILGQKVEFLVSFYNNEISEKSEIFDDQFSVERPDGSNFTLKIRSTKLEDSAMYFCASSLVGGQGYFGPGTRLTVT.

The genes are TRBV27 and TRBJ1-6; no firm D call. Germline V lookup: CDR1 MNHEY, CDR2 SMNVEV (reference sequence). Deletions cut 4 bases from V and 10 bases from J, with 14 bases between. CDR3 length equals 14 residues. CDR3 sequence (DNA): TGTGCCAGCAGTTGGCGGCACGGCCCCTCACCCCTCCACTTT. This codes for CASSWRHGPSPLHF.

This clone was detected a few times. The chain joins TRBV11-2 to TRBJ2-7, with unresolved D. V gave up 1 base and J gave up 0 bases, with 4 bases separating them. The CDR3 is 13 residues long. CDR1 and CDR2 from the germline V gene are SGHAT and FQNNGV. CDR3 sequence (DNA): TGTGCCAGCAGCTTAGGCAGCTCCTACGAGCAGTACTTC. The encoded protein is CASSLGSSYEQYF.

The V call is TRBV12-5, the J call TRBJ2-3, with 11 bases identical to TRBD1. V was clipped by 3 bases and J by 4 bases; unmatched bases: 6. This CDR3 region has 16 residues. Germline V CDR1 and CDR2: LGHNT, FRNRAP. CDR3 nucleotides: TGTGCTAGTGGTTTCATACGGACAGGGGGCGCAGATACGCAGTATTTT. It codes for CASGFIRTGGADTQYF.

The J gene is TRBJ2-7, the V gene TRBV29-1; 7 bases fit TRBD1. The CDR3 length is 12 residues. V was clipped by 6 bases and J by 2 bases; unmatched bases: 4. The germline CDR1 and CDR2 sequences are SQVTM and ANQGSEA. CDR3 in amino acids: CSVRQGTYEQYF. Here the CDR3 DNA reads TGCAGCGTCAGACAGGGAACCTACGAGCAGTACTTC.

The sample holds one count of this clone. This chain links TRBV5-1 with TRBJ2-2, with D perhaps matching TRBD2 (6 bases). The CDR3 contains 14 residues. Germline-derived CDR1 and CDR2 are SGHRS and YFSETQ. Trimming removed 3 bases at V and 1 base at J, with 7 bases between. This chain's CDR3 is CASSWGENTGELFF. CDR3 in DNA: TGCGCCAGCAGCTGGGGGGAGAACACCGGGGAGCTGTTTTTT.

V usage is TRBV3-1 (or the pseudogene TRBV3-2) and J usage is TRBJ1-2, with D unresolved. V lost 5 bases and J 4 bases, leaving 11 bases between the germline ends. The CDR3 contains 13 residues. CDR1 LGHDT and CDR2 YNNKEL come from the germline V gene (reference sequence). The CDR3 sequence is CASSGAGTYGYTF. The DNA for the CDR3 is TGTGCCAGCAGCGGTGCGGGCACCTATGGCTACACCTTC.

V usage is TRBV24-1 and J usage is TRBJ1-5; a weak D match, TRBD1 (6 bases). The ends were cut back, 3 bases at V and 9 bases at J, with 20 bases in the middle. CDR1 is KGHDR, CDR2 SFDVKD, per germline. The CDR3 has 16 amino acids. CDR3 DNA: TGTGCCACCAGTGATCCGGACAGTATCATCGTCGGGCCCCAGCATTTT. Its protein is CATSDPDSIIVGPQHF.

This clone was recorded once. The rearrangement joins TRBV30 to TRBJ2-7; 8 bases are shared with TRBD1. The germline gives CDR1 GTSNPN, CDR2 SVGIG (reference sequence). V shed 4 bases, J shed 2 bases, and the junction held 4 bases outside the gene matches. The CDR3 is made up of 13 amino acids. The CDR3: CAWTSTGAYEQYF. CDR3 nucleotide sequence: TGTGCCTGGACTTCGACAGGGGCCTACGAGCAGTACTTC.

V is TRBV30 and J is TRBJ2-2; D is unclear. The V end was cut by 1 base, the J end by 3 bases, with 6 bases between. The CDR3 loop spans 13 amino acids. Germline CDR1 and CDR2: GTSNPN and SVGIG (reference sequence). CDR3: CAWSGIDTGELFF. In DNA, the CDR3 is TGTGCCTGGAGTGGTATCGACACCGGGGAGCTGTTTTTT.

V usage is TRBV19 and J usage is TRBJ2-3; TRBD2 matches at 8 bases. With V trimmed by 10 bases and J by 3 bases, 12 bases remained unmatched. The germline CDR1 and CDR2 sequences are LNHDA and SQIVND (reference sequence). CDR3 length: 15 residues. The CDR3 spells CATRSKRGGTDTQYF. The CDR3 DNA is TGTGCCACCAGGTCTAAACGGGGGGGTACAGATACGCAGTATTTT.

The chain joins TRBV18 to TRBJ2-1; 9 bases agree with TRBD1. In germline, CDR1 is KGHSH, CDR2 LQKENI. The V segment lost 5 bases and the J segment 7 bases; nucleotides outside the gene matches: 9. The CDR3 covers 15 residues. The CDR3 DNA reads as TGTGCCAGCTCATCTACGGGACAGGGTAATAATGAGCAGTTCTTC. Translation: CASSSTGQGNNEQFF.

The chain couples TRBV19 to TRBJ1-5; no reliable D call. Germline CDR1 LNHDA, CDR2 SQIVND (reference sequence). The CDR3 loop spans 13 amino acids. V was trimmed by 6 bases and J by 3 bases, leaving 9 bases between them. The CDR3 bases are TGTGCCAGTAGGTTCGCGGACAATCAGCCCCAGCATTTT. Its protein is CASRFADNQPQHF.

The rearrangement links TRBV10-3 to TRBJ1-1, with TRBD1 identical over 11 bases. J gave up 4 bases and V 0 bases, and 1 base lay outside the gene matches. The CDR3 has 15 amino acids. In germline, CDR1 is ENHRY, CDR2 SYGVKD. The CDR3 spells CAISESGTGGTEAFF. CDR3 nucleotides: TGTGCCATCAGTGAGTCCGGGACAGGGGGCACTGAAGCTTTCTTT.

This clone was observed a single time. V gene TRBV7-2 combines with J gene TRBJ1-2, with a tentative D call TRBD1 (5 bases). The CDR3 covers 13 residues. V dropped 3 bases and J dropped 10 bases, with 15 bases sitting between them. CDR1 SGHTA and CDR2 FQGNSA come from the germline V gene. The CDR3 region is CASSLYTGHYYTF. The CDR3 DNA sequence: TGTGCCAGCAGCTTGTACACAGGACATTACTACACCTTC. The variable domain in full, with the rest retrieved from reference TRBV7-2 and TRBJ1-2, is GAGVSQSPSNKVTEKGKDVELRCDPISGHTALYWYRQSLGQGLEFLIYFQGNSAPDKSGLPSDRFSAERTGGSVSTLTIQRTQQEDSAVYLCASSLYTGHYYTFGSGTRLTVV.

The V call is TRBV14, the J call TRBJ2-3; unclear D gene. The CDR3 totals 15 residues. V lost 0 bases to trimming and J lost 4 bases, with 11 bases between them. Germline V gene sequence: CDR1 SGHDN, CDR2 FVKESK. The CDR3 DNA sequence: TGTGCCAGCAGCCAAGACGGGTTCCCCCCAGATACGCAGTATTTT. Encoded protein: CASSQDGFPPDTQYF.

This clone was found once. V usage is TRBV6-5 and J usage is TRBJ2-3; TRBD2 is a possible D gene (7 bases). Deletions cut 2 bases from V and 6 bases from J, with 18 bases between. Germline values: CDR1 MNHEY, CDR2 SVGAGI. The CDR3 contains 16 residues. The CDR3 here is CASSYLGGLNLDTQYF. The CDR3 nucleotides read TGTGCCAGCAGTTACCTCGGGGGGCTCAATCTGGATACGCAGTATTTT.